Each of the 11 T cell receptor beta chains below was sequenced from the same sample in a study of cytomegalovirus exposure and HLA in healthy donors. This PCR relied on a set of 60 Vbeta primers and 13 Jbeta primers. Only in-frame clones appear in the TCRdb table, and some are missing; sequencing was by immunoSEQ multiplex PCR. The top ten clones hold roughly 4.1% of a sample with 100,000 or so clones, roughly three quarters of them seen once. The specimen sequenced was PBMCs. Every receptor here comes from a man aged 40-49 years in good health and CMV-seronegative.

V usage is TRBV5-1 and J usage is TRBJ1-5, with a possible D match to TRBD1 (6 bases). The CDR3 is made up of 14 amino acids. V was shortened by 3 bases and J by 2 bases, with 9 bases between the two germline ends. Germline V gives CDR1 SGHRS, CDR2 YFSETQ. The CDR3: CASSSQGGNQPQHF. The CDR3 DNA reads TGCGCCAGCAGCTCACAGGGAGGCAATCAGCCCCAGCATTTT.

V and J are TRBV19 and TRBJ1-2; D remains ambiguous. This CDR3 region has 14 residues. Looked up from germline, CDR1 is LNHDA and CDR2 is SQIVND (reference sequence). Trimming removed 4 bases from V and 1 base from J, with 10 bases in between. The CDR3 bases are TGTGCCAGTAGTAACCCCCCGGTTAACTATGGCTACACCTTC. Translation: CASSNPPVNYGYTF.

J is TRBJ1-2 and V is TRBV29-1; 7 bases map to TRBD1. The length of the CDR3 is 13 residues. Germline lookup yields CDR1 SQVTM and CDR2 ANQGSEA. V gave up 8 bases and J gave up 6 bases; unmatched junction bases: 12. The CDR3 region has the DNA TGCAGCTGCGGCCCCGAGGGGGCTCATGGCTACACCTTC. Protein: CSCGPEGAHGYTF.

The gene calls are TRBV6-5 and TRBJ2-3; 9 nucleotides align to TRBD1. The V segment lost 6 bases and the J segment 6 bases; nucleotides outside the gene matches: 4. This CDR3 spans 13 amino acids. Germline V lookup: CDR1 MNHEY, CDR2 SVGAGI. The chain's CDR3 is CASRGQGWDTQYF. CDR3 sequence (DNA): TGTGCCAGCAGGGGACAGGGATGGGATACGCAGTATTTT.

The gene calls are TRBV2 and TRBJ1-1, with D possibly matching TRBD1 (6 bases). Germline V CDR1 and CDR2: SNHLY, FYNNEI. V shed 4 bases and J shed 5 bases, with 14 bases lying between them. The CDR3 runs 14 residues. CDR3 in DNA: TGTGCCAGCAGTGTACTACAGGGAGGGACTGAAGCTTTCTTT. Protein: CASSVLQGGTEAFF. Full variable domain (missing parts from reference TRBV2 and TRBJ1-1): EPEVTQTPSHQVTQMGQEVILRCVPISNHLYFYWYRQILGQKVEFLVSFYNNEISEKSEIFDDQFSVERPDGSNFTLKIRSTKLEDSAMYFCASSVLQGGTEAFFGQGTRLTVV.

This rearrangement joins TRBV28 to TRBJ1-5; 8 bases are a match to TRBD1. The CDR3 contains 14 residues. Per germline, CDR1 MDHEN and CDR2 SYDVKM. Unmatched junction bases numbered 0, after V lost 3 bases and J lost 2 bases. For the CDR3, the DNA is TGTGCCAGCAGTTTGACAGGGGGCAATCAGCCCCAGCATTTT. It translates to CASSLTGGNQPQHF.

J is TRBJ2-3 and V is TRBV7-6; possible D gene TRBD2, 5 bases. V was shortened by 5 bases and J by 7 bases, with 19 bases between the two germline ends. The CDR3 has 15 amino acids. Germline assignment: CDR1 SGHVS and CDR2 FNYEAQ. CDR3 nucleotides: TGTGCCAGCAGCCCTGCCCAGTACGAGGGCAATACGCAGTATTTT. Translated: CASSPAQYEGNTQYF.

V is TRBV6-4 and J is TRBJ1-2, with no clear D. Trimming removed 0 bases at V and 8 bases at J, with 13 bases between. The CDR3 sequence is 14 residues long. Germline CDR1 reads MRHNA; CDR2 reads SNTAGT. The CDR3 DNA reads TGTGCCAGCAGTGACTCGAGGGCGGCGGGGGGCTACACCTTC. Amino acids: CASSDSRAAGGYTF.

V and J are TRBV4-3 and TRBJ1-4, with D perhaps matching TRBD1 (5 bases). V lost 1 base and J 4 bases, leaving 7 bases between the germline ends. There are 14 residues in the CDR3. CDR1 and CDR2 from the germline V gene are LGHNA and YSLEER. The CDR3 nucleotides are TGCGCCAGCAGCCAAGCACAGGTTAATGAAAAACTGTTTTTT. This translates into CASSQAQVNEKLFF.

V and J are TRBV4-3 and TRBJ2-1; 12 bases are shared with TRBD1. The CDR3 length is 17 residues. V lost 1 base to trimming and J lost 2 bases; unmatched junction nucleotides: 3. The germline CDR1 and CDR2 sequences are LGHNA and YSLEER. The CDR3 loop reads CASSQGGTGGPYNEQFF. CDR3 DNA sequence: TGCGCCAGCAGCCAAGGGGGGACAGGGGGCCCCTACAATGAGCAGTTCTTC.

V and J are TRBV5-1 and TRBJ1-1, with TRBD1 as a possible D gene (5 bases). The germline V gene has CDR1 SGHRS and CDR2 YFSETQ. With 4 bases removed from V and 3 bases from J, the gap between germline ends came to 13 bases. The CDR3 totals 14 residues. CDR3 nucleotides: TGCGCCAGCAGCCTCAGGGCGGCGGACACTGAAGCTTTCTTT. This translates into CASSLRAADTEAFF.